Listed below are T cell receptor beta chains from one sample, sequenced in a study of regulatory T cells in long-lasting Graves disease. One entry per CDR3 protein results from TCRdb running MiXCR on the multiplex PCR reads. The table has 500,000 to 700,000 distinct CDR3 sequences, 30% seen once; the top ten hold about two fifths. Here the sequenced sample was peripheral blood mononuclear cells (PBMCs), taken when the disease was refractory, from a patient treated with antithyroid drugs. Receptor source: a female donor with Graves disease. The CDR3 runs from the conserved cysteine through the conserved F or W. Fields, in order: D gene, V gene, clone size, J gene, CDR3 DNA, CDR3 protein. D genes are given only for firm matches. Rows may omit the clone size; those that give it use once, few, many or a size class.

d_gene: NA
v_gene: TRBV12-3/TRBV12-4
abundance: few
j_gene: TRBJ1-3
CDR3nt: TGTGCCAGCAGTGCGGTGCCCGGAAACACCATATATTTT
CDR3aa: CASSAVPGNTIYF

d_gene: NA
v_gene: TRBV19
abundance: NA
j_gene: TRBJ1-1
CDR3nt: TGTGCCAGTAGTATAATGGGGCAGATTGAAGCTTTCTTT
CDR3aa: CASSIMGQIEAFF

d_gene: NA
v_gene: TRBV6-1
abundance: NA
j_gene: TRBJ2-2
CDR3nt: TGTGCCAGCAGTTCCACGCAGAATAGCCCCAACACCGGGGAGCTGTTTTTT
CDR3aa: CASSSTQNSPNTGELFF

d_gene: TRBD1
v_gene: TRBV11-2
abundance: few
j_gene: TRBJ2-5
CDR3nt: TGTGCCAGCAGCGCCGGACAGGGCAGGGAGACCCAGTACTTC
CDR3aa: CASSAGQGRETQYF

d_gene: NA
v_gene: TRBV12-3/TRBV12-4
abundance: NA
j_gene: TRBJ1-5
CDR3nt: TGTGCCAGCGGGGGGAGCAATCAGCCCCAGCATTTT
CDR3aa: CASGGSNQPQHF

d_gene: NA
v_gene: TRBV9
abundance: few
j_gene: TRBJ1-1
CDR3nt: TGTGCCAGCAGCGTTAGAGGGACAACTGAAGCTTTCTTT
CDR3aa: CASSVRGTTEAFF

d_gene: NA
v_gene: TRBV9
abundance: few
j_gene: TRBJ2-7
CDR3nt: TGTGCCAGCAGCGAGAGGGACTCACAATCCTACGAGCAGTACTTC
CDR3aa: CASSERDSQSYEQYF

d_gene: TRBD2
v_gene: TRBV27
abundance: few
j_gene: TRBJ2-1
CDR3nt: TGTGCCAGCAGTTTCGGGCCTCGGGCGGGAGGGCCACGCAATGAGCAGTTCTTC
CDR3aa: CASSFGPRAGGPRNEQFF

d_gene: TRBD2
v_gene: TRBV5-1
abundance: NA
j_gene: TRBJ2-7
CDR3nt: TGCGCCAGCAGCCCGGGACTAGCGGGAACTCGGGAGTACTTC
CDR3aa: CASSPGLAGTREYF

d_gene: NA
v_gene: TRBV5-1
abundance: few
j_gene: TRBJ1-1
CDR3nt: TGCGCCAGCAGCTTGGAAGACAGCAACACTGAAGCTTTCTTT
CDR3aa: CASSLEDSNTEAFF

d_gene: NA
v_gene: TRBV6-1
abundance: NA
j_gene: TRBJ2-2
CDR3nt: TGTGCCAGCAGTCCCCTGAAGGGGGGTTTGACCGGGGAGCTGTTTTTT
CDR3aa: CASSPLKGGLTGELFF

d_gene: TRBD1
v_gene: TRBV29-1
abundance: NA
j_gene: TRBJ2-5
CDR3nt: TGCAGCGTTGAAGGGACAGGGCCAGAGACCCAGTACTTC
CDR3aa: CSVEGTGPETQYF

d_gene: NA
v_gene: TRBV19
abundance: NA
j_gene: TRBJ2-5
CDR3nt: TGTGCCAGCAAAACGACGGGAAACCAAGAGACCCAGTACTTC
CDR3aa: CASKTTGNQETQYF

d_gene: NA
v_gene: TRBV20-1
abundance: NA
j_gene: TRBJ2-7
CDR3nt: TGCAGTGCTAGATCACGCCCCCAGTTCCCCGAGCAGTACTTC
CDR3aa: CSARSRPQFPEQYF

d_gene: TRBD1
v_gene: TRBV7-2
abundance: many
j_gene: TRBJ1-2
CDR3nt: TGTGCCAGCAGCTTAGTCAAAGGACAGGTCTATGGCTACACCTTC
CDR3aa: CASSLVKGQVYGYTF

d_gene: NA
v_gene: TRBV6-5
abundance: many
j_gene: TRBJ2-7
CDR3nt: TGTGCCAGCAGTTACTTTGGCGGCTACGAGCAGTACTTC
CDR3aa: CASSYFGGYEQYF

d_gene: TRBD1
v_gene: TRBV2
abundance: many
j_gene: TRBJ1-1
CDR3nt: TGTGCCAGCAGTATGATTCGGACAGGGACGAACACTGAAGCTTTCTTT
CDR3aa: CASSMIRTGTNTEAFF